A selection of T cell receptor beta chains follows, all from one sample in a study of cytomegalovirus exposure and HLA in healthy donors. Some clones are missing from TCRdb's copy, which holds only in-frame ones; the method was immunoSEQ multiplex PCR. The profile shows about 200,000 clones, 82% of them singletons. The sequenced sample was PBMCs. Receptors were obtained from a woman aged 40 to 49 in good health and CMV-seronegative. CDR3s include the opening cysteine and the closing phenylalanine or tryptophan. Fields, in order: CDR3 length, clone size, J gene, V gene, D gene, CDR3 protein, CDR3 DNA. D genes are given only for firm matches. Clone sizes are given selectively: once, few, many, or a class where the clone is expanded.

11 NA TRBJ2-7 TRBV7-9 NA CASISGEEQYF TGTGCCAGCATATCTGGGGAGGAGCAGTACTTC
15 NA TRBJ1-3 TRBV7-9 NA CASSLGRNSGNTIYF TGTGCCAGCAGCTTAGGTAGAAACTCTGGAAACACCATATATTTT
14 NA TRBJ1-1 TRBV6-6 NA CAIKTGPKNTEAFF TGTGCCATTAAGACAGGACCTAAGAACACTGAAGCTTTCTTT
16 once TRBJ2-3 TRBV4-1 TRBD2 CASSQGGGSSTDTQYF TGCGCCAGCAGCCAAGGGGGGGGTTCTAGCACAGATACGCAGTATTTT
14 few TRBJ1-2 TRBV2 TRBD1 CASRTGTSQGGYTF TGTGCCAGCAGGACCGGGACCTCACAGGGGGGCTACACCTTC
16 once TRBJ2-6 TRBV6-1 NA CASSEAGSVGRSVLTF TGTGCCAGCAGTGAAGCAGGATCTGTTGGGAGAAGCGTCCTGACTTTC
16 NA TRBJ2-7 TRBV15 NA CATSRGGQSSSYEQYF TGTGCCACCAGCAGAGGAGGACAGTCCAGCTCCTACGAGCAGTACTTC
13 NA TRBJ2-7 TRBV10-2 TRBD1 CASRWTGQHEQYF TGCGCCAGCCGTTGGACAGGGCAGCACGAGCAGTACTTC
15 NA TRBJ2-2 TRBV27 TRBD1 CASTYTGAGTGELFF TGTGCCAGCACCTACACAGGGGCCGGTACCGGGGAGCTGTTTTTT
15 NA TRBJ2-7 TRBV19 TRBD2 CASTTGASGGYEQYF TGTGCCAGTACCACAGGGGCTAGCGGGGGCTACGAGCAGTACTTC
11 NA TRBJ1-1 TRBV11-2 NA CASSLWGGAFF TGTGCCAGCAGCTTATGGGGAGGGGCTTTCTTT
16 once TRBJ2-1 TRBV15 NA CATSSWDFSSYNEQFF TGTGCCACCAGCAGTTGGGACTTCAGCTCCTACAATGAGCAGTTCTTC
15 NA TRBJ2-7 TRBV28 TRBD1 CASSLIGTGGHEQYF TGTGCCAGCAGTCTTATTGGGACAGGGGGCCACGAGCAGTACTTC
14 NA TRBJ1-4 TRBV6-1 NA CASSARQGNEKLFF TGTGCCAGCAGTGCCCGGCAGGGTAATGAAAAACTGTTTTTT
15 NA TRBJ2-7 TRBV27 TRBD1 CASSRGTGYSYEQYF TGTGCCAGCAGCCGGGGGACAGGGTATTCCTACGAGCAGTACTTC
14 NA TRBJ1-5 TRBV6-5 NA CASSPGHRNQPQHF TGTGCCAGCAGTCCGGGACACCGCAATCAGCCCCAGCATTTT